This T cell receptor (beta chain) was identified in a study of CD8+CD57+ T cells in acquired aplastic anemia. About the research overall: DNA from sorted CD4+ and CD8+ cells averaged around 3.5 ug. Findings and caveats of the study: Researchers reported that CD8+ Simpson's diversity was not significantly different in patients versus controls.

Individuals selected for sequencing had exhibited CD8+CD57+ cell expansion on flow cytometry. Using genomic DNA as the template, TCR beta VDJ and CDR3 profiling was carried out. TCRdb called the reads again in MiXCR, with one record for every CDR3 protein. The sample records nearly 60,000 distinct CDR3 sequences, around 50% being singletons. V lost 0 bases to trimming and J lost 3 bases, with 6 bases between them. The CDR3 extends over 13 amino acids. CDR1 and CDR2 (germline): SGHAT, FQNNGV. This clonotype was observed once. What it binds is unknown. The chain couples TRBV11-2 to TRBJ2-7; D is unresolved. The clonotype comes from a human donor with aplastic anemia. What was sequenced was sorted CD4+, CD8+, or CD8+CD57+ T cells (not recorded which) from PBMCs. CDR3 region: CASSLDPGYEQYF. The CDR3, as DNA: TGTGCCAGCAGCTTAGATCCAGGCTACGAGCAGTACTTC.